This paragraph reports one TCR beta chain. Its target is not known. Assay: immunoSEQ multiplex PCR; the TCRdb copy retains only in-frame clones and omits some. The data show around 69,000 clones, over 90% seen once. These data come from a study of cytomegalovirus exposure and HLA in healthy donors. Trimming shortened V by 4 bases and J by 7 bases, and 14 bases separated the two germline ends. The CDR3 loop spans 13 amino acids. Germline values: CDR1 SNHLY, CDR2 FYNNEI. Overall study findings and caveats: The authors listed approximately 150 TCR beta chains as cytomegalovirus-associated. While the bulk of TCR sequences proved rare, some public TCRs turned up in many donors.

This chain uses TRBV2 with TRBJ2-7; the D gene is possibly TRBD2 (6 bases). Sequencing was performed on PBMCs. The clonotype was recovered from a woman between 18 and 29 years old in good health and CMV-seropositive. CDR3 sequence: CASSVDRAGEQYF. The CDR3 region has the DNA TGTGCCAGCAGTGTTGACCGTGCGGGGGAGCAGTACTTC.